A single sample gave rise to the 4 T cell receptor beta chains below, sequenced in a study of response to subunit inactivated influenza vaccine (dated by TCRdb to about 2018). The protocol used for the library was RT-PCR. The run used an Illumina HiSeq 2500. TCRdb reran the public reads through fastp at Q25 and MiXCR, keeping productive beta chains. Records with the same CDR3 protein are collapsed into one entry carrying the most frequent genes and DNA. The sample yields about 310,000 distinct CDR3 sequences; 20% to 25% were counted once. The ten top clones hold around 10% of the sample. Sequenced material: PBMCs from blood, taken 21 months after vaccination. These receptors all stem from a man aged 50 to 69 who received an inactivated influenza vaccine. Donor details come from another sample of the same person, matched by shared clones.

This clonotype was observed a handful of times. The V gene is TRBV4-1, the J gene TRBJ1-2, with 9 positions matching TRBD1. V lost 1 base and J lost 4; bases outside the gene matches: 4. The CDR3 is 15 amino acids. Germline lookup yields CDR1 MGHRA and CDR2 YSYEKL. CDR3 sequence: CASSQGDRALYGYTF. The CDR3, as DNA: TGCGCCAGCAGCCAAGGGGACAGGGCCCTCTATGGCTACACCTTC.

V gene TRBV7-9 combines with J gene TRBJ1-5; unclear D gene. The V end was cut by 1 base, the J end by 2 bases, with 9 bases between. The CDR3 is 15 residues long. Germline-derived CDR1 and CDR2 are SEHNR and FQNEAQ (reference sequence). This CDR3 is CASSLGTFGNQPQHF. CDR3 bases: TGTGCCAGCAGCTTAGGGACCTTTGGCAATCAGCCCCAGCATTTT.

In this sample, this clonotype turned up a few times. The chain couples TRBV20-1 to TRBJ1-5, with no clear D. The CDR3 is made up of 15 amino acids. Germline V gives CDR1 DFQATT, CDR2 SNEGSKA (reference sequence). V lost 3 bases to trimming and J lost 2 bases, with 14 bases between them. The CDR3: CSARDVNSGNQPQHF. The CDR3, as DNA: TGCAGTGCTAGGGATGTGAATTCAGGCAATCAGCCCCAGCATTTT.

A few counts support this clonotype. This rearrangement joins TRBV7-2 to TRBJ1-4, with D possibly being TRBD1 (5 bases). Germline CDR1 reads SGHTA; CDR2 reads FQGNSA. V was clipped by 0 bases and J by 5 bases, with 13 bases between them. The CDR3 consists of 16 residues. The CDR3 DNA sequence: TGTGCCAGCAGCTTAGCGCAGGGTATAGGGAATGAAAAACTGTTTTTT. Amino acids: CASSLAQGIGNEKLFF.